The rows below give T cell receptor beta chains drawn from one sample of a study of cytomegalovirus exposure and HLA in healthy donors. Only in-frame clones appear in the TCRdb table, and some are missing; sequencing was by immunoSEQ multiplex PCR. This sample has about 52,000 clones, with around three fifths found just once. The sample comprised PBMCs. Receptor source: a human donor in good health. The CDR3 runs from the conserved cysteine through the conserved F or W. Each record gives: clone size, J gene, V gene, D gene, CDR3 DNA, CDR3 protein. A D gene is named only where the DNA matches it firmly. Expanded clones are given a class, and other clones once, few, many or no size at all.

>NA|TRBJ1-6|TRBV7-8|NA
TGTGCCAGCAGCTTAGCGCCGGACAGAATGCTAAATTCACCCCTCCACTTT
CASSLAPDRMLNSPLHF
>NA|TRBJ2-1|TRBV5-6|NA
TGTGCCAGCAGCTTGGGCCAGTTCAGGGACAATGAGCAGTTCTTC
CASSLGQFRDNEQFF
>NA|TRBJ1-3|TRBV5-1|TRBD1
TGCGCCAGCAGCTCCAGGGGGCTGGAGGGAAACACCATATATTTT
CASSSRGLEGNTIYF
>NA|TRBJ2-7|TRBV6-6|NA
TGTGCCAGCAGCCCCGGACTGTACGAGCAGTACTTC
CASSPGLYEQYF
>NA|TRBJ2-7|TRBV20-1|TRBD1
TGCAGTGGGACAGGGACCTACGAGCAGTACTTC
CSGTGTYEQYF
>few|TRBJ2-1|TRBV9|NA
TGTGCCAGCAGCGTAGACGGAGACTCTAATGAGCAGTTCTTC
CASSVDGDSNEQFF
>NA|TRBJ2-3|TRBV5-1|TRBD1
TGCGCCAGCAGCACGGGACAGGGCACAGATACGCAGTATTTT
CASSTGQGTDTQYF
>once|TRBJ1-4|TRBV7-9|NA
TGTGCCAGCAGCTTTAGTGACTCAGCTAATGAAAAACTGTTTTTT
CASSFSDSANEKLFF
>NA|TRBJ2-1|TRBV7-6|TRBD2
TGTGCCAGCACCGGGACTAGCGGATACAATGAGCAGTTCTTC
CASTGTSGYNEQFF
>few|TRBJ2-7|TRBV5-4|NA
TGTGCCAGCAGCTTATCCTCCTACGAGCAGTACTTC
CASSLSSYEQYF
>few|TRBJ2-5|TRBV18|TRBD1
TGTGCCAGCTCACCTGGACAGGCTGAGACCCAGTACTTC
CASSPGQAETQYF
>NA|TRBJ1-1|TRBV6-4|TRBD1
TGTGCCAGCAGTTGGGACAGCACCTACGAAGCTTTCTTT
CASSWDSTYEAFF
>once|TRBJ2-1|TRBV4-1|NA
TGCGCCAGCAGCCAAGATCCCGGGGGGCTGGGGTACAATGAGCAGTTCTTC
CASSQDPGGLGYNEQFF
>few|TRBJ1-1|TRBV28|NA
TGTGCCAGCAGGTTTTTCTCTGAAGCTTTCTTT
CASRFFSEAFF
>NA|TRBJ2-5|TRBV7-2|TRBD2
TGTGCCAGCAGCTTAGGACTAGCGGGGGGTCCGCAAGAGACCCAGTACTTC
CASSLGLAGGPQETQYF
>NA|TRBJ1-1|TRBV29-1|NA
TGCAGCGTTGAAGTACAAGAGAACACTGAAGCTTTCTTT
CSVEVQENTEAFF
>NA|TRBJ1-1|TRBV10-3|TRBD1
TGTGCCATCAGTGAGGGCGGACAGGGGGCGAGAATAGGGGAAGCTTTCTTT
CAISEGGQGARIGEAFF
>NA|TRBJ1-2|TRBV30|TRBD1
TGTGCCTGGAGTGCCCAGACAGGGCCTAGCGGCTACACCTTC
CAWSAQTGPSGYTF
>NA|TRBJ1-5|TRBV7-2|NA
TGTGCCAGCAGCACAGTAAGTAGCAATCAGCCCCAGCATTTT
CASSTVSSNQPQHF
>NA|TRBJ1-1|TRBV10-3|NA
TGTGCCATCAGTATGAGGTATTATGCGGACACTGAAGCTTTCTTT
CAISMRYYADTEAFF
>few|TRBJ2-3|TRBV9|TRBD2
TGTGCCAGCGGAGGAGGGACTAGCGGCACAGATACGCAGTATTTT
CASGGGTSGTDTQYF
>NA|TRBJ1-5|TRBV6-5|NA
TGTGCCAGCAGTTCCCGTGGCAGGAGGTTTGAGGAGCCCCAGCATTTT
CASSSRGRRFEEPQHF
>few|TRBJ1-5|TRBV2|NA
TGTGCCAGCACCGGGGTTTTGAGCAATCAGCCCCAGCATTTT
CASTGVLSNQPQHF
>few|TRBJ1-6|TRBV5-1|NA
TGCGCCAGCAGCTTGGAGTCGGGGGTTCAAAATTCACCCCTCCACTTT
CASSLESGVQNSPLHF
>NA|TRBJ1-3|TRBV7-2|TRBD1
TGTGCCAGCAGCCTCCTGACAGGGACTGGAAACACCATATATTTT
CASSLLTGTGNTIYF
>NA|TRBJ1-5|TRBV18|TRBD1
TGTGCCAGCTCACCTTTCCGGGACAGGGACGATTATAGCAATCAGCCCCAGCATTTT
CASSPFRDRDDYSNQPQHF
>few|TRBJ1-1|TRBV6-1|NA
TGTGCCAGCAGTACCAGGGGCGCGAACACTGAAGCTTTCTTT
CASSTRGANTEAFF
>NA|TRBJ2-7|TRBV6-5|NA
TGTGCCAGCAGTTACAGGTCCCCGGGGGACTACGAGCAGTACTTC
CASSYRSPGDYEQYF
>NA|TRBJ1-6|TRBV6-5|NA
TGTGCCAGCAGTTACTCGCCAGTCTCTAATTCACCCCTCCACTTT
CASSYSPVSNSPLHF
>few|TRBJ1-5|TRBV2|TRBD1
TGTGCCAGCAGTTTCTCTCCTGGACAGGGAGGGCAGCCCCAGCATTTT
CASSFSPGQGGQPQHF
>NA|TRBJ2-7|TRBV2|TRBD2
TGTGCCAGCAGCGCCCGACTAGCGGGGGACCCCTACGAGCAGTACTTC
CASSARLAGDPYEQYF
>few|TRBJ1-3|TRBV5-1|NA
TGCGCCAGCAGCTCCGGGGGGGGAGCAGGAAACACCATATATTTT
CASSSGGGAGNTIYF
>NA|TRBJ2-7|TRBV7-2|TRBD1
TGTGCCAGCAGCGCGAACGACAGGGGGACCTACGAGCAGTACTTC
CASSANDRGTYEQYF
>NA|TRBJ2-7|TRBV7-9|NA
TGTGCCAGCGCCGCCAGCTCCTACGAGCAGTACTTC
CASAASSYEQYF
>NA|TRBJ1-4|TRBV6-1|TRBD1
TGTGCCAGCAGTATACAGGGGGCAGGCGAAAAACTGTTTTTT
CASSIQGAGEKLFF
>NA|TRBJ2-1|TRBV2|TRBD2
TGTGCCAGCAGTGTTAGCGGGGGCTCGAATGAGCAGTTCTTC
CASSVSGGSNEQFF
>NA|TRBJ2-2|TRBV7-7|NA
TGTGCTAGCGGAACTAGACTGAACACCGGGGAGCTGTTTTTT
CASGTRLNTGELFF
>NA|TRBJ2-7|TRBV7-3|TRBD1
TGTGCCAGCAGCCGTGGGCAGGGGGCCTACGAGCAGTACTTC
CASSRGQGAYEQYF
>NA|TRBJ2-2|TRBV10-3|TRBD2
TGTGCCATGGGACTAGCGGGGGTCGCCGGGGAGCTGTTTTTT
CAMGLAGVAGELFF
>few|TRBJ1-6|TRBV6-6|NA
TGTGCCAGCAGTAGGCAGGGCGAGAATTCACCCCTCCACTTT
CASSRQGENSPLHF
>once|TRBJ1-1|TRBV5-1|NA
TGCGCCAGCTCGTGGGGGGGCCCCGTGGGGTCTGAAGCTTTCTTT
CASSWGGPVGSEAFF
>NA|TRBJ1-3|TRBV30|TRBD1
TGTGCCTGTTGGGACAGCATGATATCTGGAAACACCATATATTTT
CACWDSMISGNTIYF
>few|TRBJ1-6|TRBV5-1|NA
TGCGCCAGCAGCAAACAGGCATCTAATTCACCCCTCCACTTT
CASSKQASNSPLHF
>NA|TRBJ1-6|TRBV7-9|NA
TGTGCCAGCAGCTCGAATGTCCGGGAGGCAGGGGATAATTCACCCCTCCACTTT
CASSSNVREAGDNSPLHF
>few|TRBJ1-1|TRBV6-5|NA
TGTGCCAGCAGAGTCCAGGGGTACGGCACTGAAGCTTTCTTT
CASRVQGYGTEAFF
>NA|TRBJ2-3|TRBV5-6|TRBD2
TGTGCCAGCAGCTTGTTGGCTAGCGGCCACACAGATACGCAGTATTTT
CASSLLASGHTDTQYF
>NA|TRBJ2-5|TRBV19|TRBD1
TGTGCCAGTAGTCGCGGGACAGGGGAGCGAATACGGGAGACCCAGTACTTC
CASSRGTGERIRETQYF
>few|TRBJ2-2|TRBV4-2|TRBD1
TGTGCCAGCAGCCCCCGGACAGGGGGCGCGTCCGGGGAGCTGTTTTTT
CASSPRTGGASGELFF
>NA|TRBJ1-5|TRBV30|NA
TGTGCCTGGAGTGTATCGGGGGACTCATCGCATCAGCCCCAGCATTTT
CAWSVSGDSSHQPQHF
>NA|TRBJ1-5|TRBV6-6|NA
TGTGCCAGCAGTTTCTCGACGCGGGGCGCGGTTCAGCCCCAGCATTTT
CASSFSTRGAVQPQHF
>NA|TRBJ2-4|TRBV29-1|NA
TGCAGCGTATGCAATCGATACAGGAAAGAAGCCAAAAACATTCAGTACTTC
CSVCNRYRKEAKNIQYF
>NA|TRBJ2-7|TRBV4-1|TRBD1
TGCGCCAGCAGCCAAGGACAGGGCCCTTCCTACGAGCAGTACTTC
CASSQGQGPSYEQYF
>NA|TRBJ1-5|TRBV19|NA
TGTGCCAGTAGTATCGTAAGGGGGGGGCCACTCTATCAGCCCCAGCATTTT
CASSIVRGGPLYQPQHF